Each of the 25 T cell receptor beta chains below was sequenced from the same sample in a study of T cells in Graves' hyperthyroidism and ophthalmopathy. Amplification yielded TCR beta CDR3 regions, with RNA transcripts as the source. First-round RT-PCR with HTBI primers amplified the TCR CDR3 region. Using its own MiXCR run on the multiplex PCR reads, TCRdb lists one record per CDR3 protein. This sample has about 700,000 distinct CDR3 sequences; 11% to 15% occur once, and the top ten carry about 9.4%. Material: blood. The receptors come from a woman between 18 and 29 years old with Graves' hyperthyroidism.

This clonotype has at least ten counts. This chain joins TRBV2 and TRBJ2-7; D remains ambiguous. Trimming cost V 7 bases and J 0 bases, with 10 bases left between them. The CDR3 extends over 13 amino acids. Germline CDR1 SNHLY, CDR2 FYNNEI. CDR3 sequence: CASTVASSYEQYF. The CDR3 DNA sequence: TGTGCCAGCACAGTAGCCAGCTCCTACGAGCAGTACTTC.

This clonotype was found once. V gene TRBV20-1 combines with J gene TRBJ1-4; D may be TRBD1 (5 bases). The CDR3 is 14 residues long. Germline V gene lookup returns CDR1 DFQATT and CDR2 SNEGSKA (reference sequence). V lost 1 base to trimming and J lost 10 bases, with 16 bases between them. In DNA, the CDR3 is TGCAGTGCTAGAGGATCCAGGGACGTGAGAAAACTGTTTTTT. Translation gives CSARGSRDVRKLFF.

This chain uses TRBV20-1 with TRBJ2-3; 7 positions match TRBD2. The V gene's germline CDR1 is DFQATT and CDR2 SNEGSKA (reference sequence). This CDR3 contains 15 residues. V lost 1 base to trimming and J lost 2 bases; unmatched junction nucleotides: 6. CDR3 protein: CSARAPSGYTDTQYF. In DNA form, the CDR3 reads TGCAGTGCTAGAGCCCCTAGCGGTTACACAGATACGCAGTATTTT.

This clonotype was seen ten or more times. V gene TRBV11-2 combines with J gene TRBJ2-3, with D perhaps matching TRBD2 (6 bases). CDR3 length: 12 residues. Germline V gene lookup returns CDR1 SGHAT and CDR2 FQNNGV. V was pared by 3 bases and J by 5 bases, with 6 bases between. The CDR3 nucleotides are TGTGCCAGCAGCTTGGGGGGAGATACGCAGTATTTT. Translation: CASSLGGDTQYF.

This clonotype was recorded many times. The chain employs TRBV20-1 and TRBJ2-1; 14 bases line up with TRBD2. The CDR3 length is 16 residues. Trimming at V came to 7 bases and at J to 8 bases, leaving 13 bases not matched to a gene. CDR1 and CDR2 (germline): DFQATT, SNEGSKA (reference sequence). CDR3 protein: CSVHPGLAGVGDEQFF. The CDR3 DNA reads TGCAGTGTTCACCCGGGACTAGCGGGAGTAGGCGATGAGCAGTTCTTC.

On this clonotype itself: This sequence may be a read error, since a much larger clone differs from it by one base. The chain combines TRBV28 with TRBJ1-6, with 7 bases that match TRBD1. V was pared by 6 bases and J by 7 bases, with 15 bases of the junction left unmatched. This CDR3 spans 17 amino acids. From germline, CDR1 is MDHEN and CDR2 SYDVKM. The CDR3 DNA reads TGTGCCAGCAGACGCGACAGGGTCAACGGAAGGAATTCACCCCTCCACTTT. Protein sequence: CASRRDRVNGRNSPLHF.

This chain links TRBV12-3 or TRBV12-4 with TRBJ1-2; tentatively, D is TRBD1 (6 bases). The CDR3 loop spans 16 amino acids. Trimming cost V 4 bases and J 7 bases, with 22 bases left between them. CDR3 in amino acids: CASSSGGSGGGSGYTF. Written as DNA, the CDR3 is TGTGCCAGCAGTTCTGGGGGCTCTGGGGGCGGCTCTGGCTACACCTTC.

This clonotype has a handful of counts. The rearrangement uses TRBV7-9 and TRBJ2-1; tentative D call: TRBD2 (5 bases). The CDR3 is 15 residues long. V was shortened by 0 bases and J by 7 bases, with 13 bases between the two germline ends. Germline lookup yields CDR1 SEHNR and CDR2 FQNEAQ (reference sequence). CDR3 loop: CASSLADLAGNEQFF. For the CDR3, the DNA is TGTGCCAGCAGCTTAGCAGACCTAGCTGGGAATGAGCAGTTCTTC.

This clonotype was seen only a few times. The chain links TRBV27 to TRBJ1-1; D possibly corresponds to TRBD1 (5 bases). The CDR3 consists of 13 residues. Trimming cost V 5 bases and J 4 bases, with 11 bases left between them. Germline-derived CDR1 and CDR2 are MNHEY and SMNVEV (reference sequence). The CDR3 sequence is CASSGTMATEAFF. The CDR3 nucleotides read TGTGCCAGCAGTGGGACCATGGCCACTGAAGCTTTCTTT.

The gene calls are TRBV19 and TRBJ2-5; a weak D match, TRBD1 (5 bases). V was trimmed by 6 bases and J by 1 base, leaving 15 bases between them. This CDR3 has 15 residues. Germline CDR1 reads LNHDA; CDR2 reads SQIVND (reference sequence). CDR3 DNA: TGTGCCAGTAGCCCGAGACGGACACTCCAAGAGACCCAGTACTTC. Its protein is CASSPRRTLQETQYF.

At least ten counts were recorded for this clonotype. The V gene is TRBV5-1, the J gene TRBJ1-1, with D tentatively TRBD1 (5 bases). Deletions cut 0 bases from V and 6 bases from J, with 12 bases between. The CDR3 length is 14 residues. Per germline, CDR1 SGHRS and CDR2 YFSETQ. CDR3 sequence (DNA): TGCGCCAGCAGCTTGGATGGGGCGCGCGCTGAAGCTTTCTTT. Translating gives CASSLDGARAEAFF.

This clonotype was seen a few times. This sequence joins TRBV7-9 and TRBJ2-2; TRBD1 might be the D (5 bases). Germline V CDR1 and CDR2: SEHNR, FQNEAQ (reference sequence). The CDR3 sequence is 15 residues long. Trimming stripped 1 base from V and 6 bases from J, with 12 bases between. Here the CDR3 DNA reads TGTGCCAGCAGCTTAGTCCAGGGTAACGCCGGGGAGCTGTTTTTT. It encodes CASSLVQGNAGELFF.

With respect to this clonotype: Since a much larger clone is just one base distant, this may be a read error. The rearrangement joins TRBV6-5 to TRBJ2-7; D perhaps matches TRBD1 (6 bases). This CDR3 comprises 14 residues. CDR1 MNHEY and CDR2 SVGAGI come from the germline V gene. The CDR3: CTSSYGQGSYEQYF. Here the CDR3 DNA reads TGTACCAGCAGTTACGGGCAGGGGTCCTACGAGCAGTACTTC.

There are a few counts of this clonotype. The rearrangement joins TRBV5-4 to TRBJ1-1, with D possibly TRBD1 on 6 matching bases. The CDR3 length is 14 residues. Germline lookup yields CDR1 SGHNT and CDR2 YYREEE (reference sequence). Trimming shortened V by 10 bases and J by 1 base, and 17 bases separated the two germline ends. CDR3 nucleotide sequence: TGTGCCCTCGAGGAGCAGGGGACGAACACTGAAGCTTTCTTT. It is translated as CALEEQGTNTEAFF.

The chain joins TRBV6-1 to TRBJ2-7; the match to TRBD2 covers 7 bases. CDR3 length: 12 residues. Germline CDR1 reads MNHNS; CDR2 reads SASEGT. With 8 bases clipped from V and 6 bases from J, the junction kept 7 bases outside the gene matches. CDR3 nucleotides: TGTGCCAGCGCCCCGGGAGGTGCCGAGCAGTACTTC. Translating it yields CASAPGGAEQYF.

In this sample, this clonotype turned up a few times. The CDR3 reads CASSLRVAGVSTDTQYF. The CDR3 nucleotides are TGTGCCAGCAGCTTGCGGGTAGCGGGAGTAAGCACAGATACGCAGTATTTT. The rearrangement links TRBV7-2 to TRBJ2-3; TRBD2 aligns across 9 bases. The CDR3 has 17 residues. J was trimmed by 0 bases and V by 3 bases; bases with no gene match: 7. Germline CDR1 reads SGHTA; CDR2 reads FQGNSA.

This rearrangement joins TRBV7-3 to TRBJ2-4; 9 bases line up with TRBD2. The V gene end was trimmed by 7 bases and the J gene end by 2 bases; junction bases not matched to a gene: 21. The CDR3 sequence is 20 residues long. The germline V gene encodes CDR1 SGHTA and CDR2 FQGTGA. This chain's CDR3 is CASIRGLAGRLSGTKNIQYF. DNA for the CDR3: TGTGCCAGCATCCGAGGGCTAGCGGGGAGACTTAGCGGTACCAAAAACATTCAGTACTTC.

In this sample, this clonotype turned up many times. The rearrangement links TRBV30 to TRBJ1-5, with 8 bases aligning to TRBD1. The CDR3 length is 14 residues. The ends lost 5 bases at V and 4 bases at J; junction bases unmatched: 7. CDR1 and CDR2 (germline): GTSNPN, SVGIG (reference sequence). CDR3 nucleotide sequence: TGTGCCTGGGGACAGGGAGGTAGGAATCAGCCCCAGCATTTT. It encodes CAWGQGGRNQPQHF.

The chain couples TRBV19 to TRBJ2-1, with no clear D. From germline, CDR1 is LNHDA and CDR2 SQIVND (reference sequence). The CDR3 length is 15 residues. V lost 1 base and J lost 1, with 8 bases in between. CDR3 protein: CASSIVPVSYNEQFF. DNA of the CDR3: TGTGCCAGTAGTATAGTCCCAGTTTCCTACAATGAGCAGTTCTTC.

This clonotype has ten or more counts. In DNA form, the CDR3 reads TGTGCCAGCAGCTCACCAGGTAGAGGAGACAATGAGCAGTTCTTC. Translation: CASSSPGRGDNEQFF. The V call is TRBV28, the J call TRBJ2-1; D not resolved. CDR1 is MDHEN and CDR2 is SYDVKM in the germline V gene. The CDR3 has 15 residues. Trimming pared 6 bases from V and 5 bases from J, leaving 17 bases between.

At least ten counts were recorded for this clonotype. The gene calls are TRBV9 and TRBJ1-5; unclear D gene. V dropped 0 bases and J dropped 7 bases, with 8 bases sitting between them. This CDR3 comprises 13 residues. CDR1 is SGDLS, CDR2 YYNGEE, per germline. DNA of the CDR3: TGTGCCAGCAGCGTAGGGTCCGGACAGCCCCAGCATTTT. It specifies CASSVGSGQPQHF.

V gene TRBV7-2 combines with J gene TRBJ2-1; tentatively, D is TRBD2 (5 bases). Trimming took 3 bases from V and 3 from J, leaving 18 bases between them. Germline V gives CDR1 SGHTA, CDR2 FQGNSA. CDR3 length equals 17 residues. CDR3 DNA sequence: TGTGCCAGCAGCTTTACTCGCCCCAGCGGTTACTACAATGAGCAGTTCTTC. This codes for CASSFTRPSGYYNEQFF.

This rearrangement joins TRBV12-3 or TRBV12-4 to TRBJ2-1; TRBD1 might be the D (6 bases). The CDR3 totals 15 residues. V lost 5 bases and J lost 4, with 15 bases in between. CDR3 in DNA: TGTGCCAGCAGTCAGGGGACGGATCTTTACAATGAGCAGTTCTTC. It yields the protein CASSQGTDLYNEQFF.

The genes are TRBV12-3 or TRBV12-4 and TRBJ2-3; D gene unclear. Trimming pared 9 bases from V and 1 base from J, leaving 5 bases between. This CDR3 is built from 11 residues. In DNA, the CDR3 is TGTGCCAGTCTTGGCACAGATACGCAGTATTTT. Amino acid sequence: CASLGTDTQYF.

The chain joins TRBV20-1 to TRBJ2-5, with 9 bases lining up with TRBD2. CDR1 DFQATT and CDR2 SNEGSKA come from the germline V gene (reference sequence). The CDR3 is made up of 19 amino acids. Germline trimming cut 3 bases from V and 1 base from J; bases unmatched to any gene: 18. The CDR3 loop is CSASGPSGNPRVLQETQYF. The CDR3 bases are TGCAGTGCTAGTGGGCCTAGCGGGAATCCTAGGGTTCTCCAAGAGACCCAGTACTTC.